Below, 16 T cell receptor beta chains from the same sample are listed, as sequenced in a study of a mutant IDH1 vaccine in newly diagnosed glioma. These receptors' antigens are unknown. Time point in this sample: week 23, last vaccination. The vaccine gave 300 ug of a 20-mer mutant IDH1 peptide subcutaneously per dose. Profiling relied on immunoSEQ multiplex PCR, and the TCRdb table lists in-frame clones only, not all of them. The profile shows approximately 60,000 clones, approximately 85% of them singletons. Sample: PBMCs, taken from a glioma patient whose treatment included an IDH1 peptide vaccine. Receptors originate from a man between 25 and 39 years old with glioma.

The chain employs TRBV2 and TRBJ1-4; 7 positions match TRBD1. J was trimmed by 3 bases and V by 9 bases; bases with no gene match: 4. CDR3 length: 13 amino acids. Germline V gene sequence: CDR1 SNHLY, CDR2 FYNNEI. The CDR3 coding sequence is TGTGCCAGTACCGGGACAGCTAATGAAAAACTGTTTTTT. It is translated as CASTGTANEKLFF.

The rearrangement joins TRBV2 to TRBJ1-2, with a weak D call TRBD1 (5 bases). Germline CDR1 reads SNHLY; CDR2 reads FYNNEI. V lost 3 bases and J 3 bases, leaving 8 bases between the germline ends. The CDR3 covers 13 residues. CDR3 protein: CASSDDSYYGYTF. The CDR3 nucleotides read TGTGCCAGCAGTGATGACAGTTACTATGGCTACACCTTC.

The chain uses TRBV10-3 and TRBJ1-6, with unresolved D. Germline V gene lookup returns CDR1 ENHRY and CDR2 SYGVKD. Trimming stripped 6 bases from V and 8 bases from J, with 11 bases between. The CDR3 length is 13 residues. The CDR3 DNA reads TGTGCCATCAGACGAAACGGGGATTCACCCCTCCACTTT. This translates into CAIRRNGDSPLHF.

The chain has TRBV5-1 and TRBJ2-5; 12 positions agree with TRBD2. Germline-derived CDR1 and CDR2 are SGHRS and YFSETQ. J was trimmed by 1 base and V by 3 bases; bases with no gene match: 19. This CDR3 is built from 21 residues. The CDR3 reads CASSYPLTSGGKGWGQETQYF. The CDR3, as DNA: TGCGCCAGCAGCTACCCTTTGACTAGCGGGGGAAAGGGTTGGGGCCAAGAGACCCAGTACTTC.

This rearrangement joins TRBV5-1 to TRBJ1-6, with D maybe TRBD1 (5 bases). Trimming left V 7 bases short and J 8 bases short, with 13 bases between. The CDR3 has 13 residues. Germline V lookup: CDR1 SGHRS, CDR2 YFSETQ. The CDR3 reads CASGRQTHSPLHF. The CDR3 DNA reads TGCGCCAGCGGTCGACAGACCCATTCACCCCTCCACTTT.

J is TRBJ2-7 and V is TRBV29-1; D is possibly TRBD2 (7 bases). Trimming left V 1 base short and J 2 bases short, with 12 bases between. The CDR3 is made up of 14 amino acids. Germline values: CDR1 SQVTM, CDR2 ANQGSEA. The CDR3 bases are TGCAGCGTTGAAGTCCAGGGGAGGGCCTACGAGCAGTACTTC. Its protein product is CSVEVQGRAYEQYF.

The V gene is TRBV4-1, the J gene TRBJ1-1; D gene uncertain. CDR1 is MGHRA, CDR2 YSYEKL, per germline. V shed 3 bases and J shed 1 base, with 6 bases lying between them. This CDR3 is 13 amino acids long. The CDR3 sequence is CASSQGENTEAFF. DNA for the CDR3: TGCGCCAGCAGCCAGGGCGAGAACACTGAAGCTTTCTTT.

This chain joins TRBV19 and TRBJ2-1; D is ambiguous. The V gene lost 0 bases and the J gene lost 10 bases, with 10 bases spanning the gap. The germline V gene has CDR1 LNHDA and CDR2 SQIVND (reference sequence). There are 13 residues in the CDR3. The CDR3 is CASSIDHGEEQFF. The CDR3 nucleotides read TGTGCCAGTAGTATAGATCATGGAGAAGAGCAGTTCTTC.

J is TRBJ1-4 and V is TRBV19, with TRBD1 identical over 7 bases. Germline CDR1 and CDR2: LNHDA and SQIVND (reference sequence). CDR3 length: 14 amino acids. The V gene end was trimmed by 5 bases and the J gene end by 8 bases; junction bases not matched to a gene: 8. The CDR3 reads CASSLSGTEEKLFF. CDR3 coding DNA: TGTGCCAGTAGTCTCTCCGGGACAGAAGAAAAACTGTTTTTT. The full variable domain, in which reference TRBV19 and TRBJ1-4 provide the parts outside the CDR3, is DGGITQSPKYLFRKEGQNVTLSCEQNLNHDAMYWYRQDPGQGLRLIYYSQIVNDFQKGDIAEGYSVSREKKESFPLTVTSAQKNPTAFYLCASSLSGTEEKLFFGSGTQLSVL.

The rearrangement uses TRBV7-9 and TRBJ2-3; 12 nucleotides line up with TRBD2. The germline gives CDR1 SEHNR, CDR2 FQNEAQ (reference sequence). V shed 1 base, J shed 3 bases, and the junction held 8 bases outside the gene matches. This CDR3 region has 18 residues. The CDR3 region is CASSLGLLAGGLTDTQYF. CDR3 DNA sequence: TGTGCCAGCAGCTTAGGATTACTAGCGGGGGGCCTTACAGATACGCAGTATTTT.

This sequence joins TRBV18 and TRBJ2-2, with 9 bases aligning to TRBD1. The ends lost 3 bases at V and 4 bases at J; junction bases unmatched: 9. In germline, CDR1 is KGHSH, CDR2 LQKENI. The CDR3 runs 17 residues. The CDR3 DNA is TGTGCCAGCTCACCGATTAGGGACAGGGCTTTCACCGGGGAGCTGTTTTTT. Translation gives CASSPIRDRAFTGELFF.

V and J are TRBV30 and TRBJ1-6; D gene uncertain. The V and J ends lost 2 bases and 13 bases respectively, with 15 bases between them. CDR3 length: 13 residues. Germline V gene sequence: CDR1 GTSNPN, CDR2 SVGIG (reference sequence). The CDR3 protein is CAWSPSWAAPLHF. CDR3 bases: TGTGCCTGGAGTCCTTCTTGGGCGGCGCCCCTCCACTTT.

The CDR3 nucleotides read TGCGCCAGCAGCTCCGGAGGTAGGAGCTCCTACGAGCAGTACTTC. Protein sequence: CASSSGGRSSYEQYF. The chain links TRBV5-1 to TRBJ2-7; D may be TRBD2 (5 bases). V gave up 3 bases and J gave up 0 bases, with 13 bases separating them. Per the germline V gene, CDR1 is SGHRS and CDR2 is YFSETQ. The CDR3 loop spans 15 amino acids.

This chain joins TRBV11-2 and TRBJ2-7; D is undetermined. The ends were cut back, 4 bases at V and 6 bases at J, with 16 bases in the middle. The CDR3 has 14 residues. Germline V gene data show CDR1 as SGHAT and CDR2 as FQNNGV. This CDR3 reads CASSSPSNDFEQYF. The CDR3 DNA reads TGTGCCAGCAGCTCGCCCTCGAATGATTTCGAGCAGTACTTC.

Regarding this clone: The likely explanation is a read error, given a far larger clone one base away. Within the sample, other DNA sequences also encode this same CDR3. V is TRBV15 and J is TRBJ1-1; TRBD1 might be the D (6 bases). The CDR3 sequence is 19 residues long. Germline V lookup: CDR1 LNHNV, CDR2 YYDKDF (reference sequence). As DNA, the CDR3 is TGTGCCACCAGCAGAGATCCCCGGGACACCTATTTAATGAATACTGAAGCTTTCTTT. Translating gives CATSRDPRDTYLMNTEAFF.

This clone was seen a handful of times. The CDR3 DNA sequence: TGTGCCAGCAGCGATACTCGGGACAGGGGTTACACTGAAGCTTTCTTT. Translated, it gives CASSDTRDRGYTEAFF. The chain uses TRBV9 and TRBJ1-1, with 10 nucleotides matching TRBD1. Per germline, CDR1 SGDLS and CDR2 YYNGEE. This CDR3 spans 16 amino acids. The J segment lost 3 bases and the V segment lost 3 bases, leaving 8 bases of the junction unmatched.